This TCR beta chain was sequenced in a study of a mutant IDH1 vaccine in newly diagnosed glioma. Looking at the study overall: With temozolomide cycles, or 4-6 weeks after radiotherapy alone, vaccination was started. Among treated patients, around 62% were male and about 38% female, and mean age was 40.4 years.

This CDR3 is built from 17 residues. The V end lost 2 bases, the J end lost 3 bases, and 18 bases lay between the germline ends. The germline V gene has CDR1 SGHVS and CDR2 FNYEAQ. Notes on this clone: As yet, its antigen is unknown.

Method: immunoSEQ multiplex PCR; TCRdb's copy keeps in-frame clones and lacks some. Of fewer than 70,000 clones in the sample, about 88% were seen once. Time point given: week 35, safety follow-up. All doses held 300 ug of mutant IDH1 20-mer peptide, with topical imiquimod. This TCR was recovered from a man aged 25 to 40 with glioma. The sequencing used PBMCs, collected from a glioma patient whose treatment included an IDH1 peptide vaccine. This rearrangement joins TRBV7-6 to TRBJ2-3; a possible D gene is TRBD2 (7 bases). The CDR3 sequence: CASSLYGGGGNTDTQYF. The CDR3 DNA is TGTGCCAGCAGCTTATACGGAGGGGGGGGGAATACAGATACGCAGTATTTT.